This T cell receptor beta chain was identified in a study of blood T cell repertoires in COVID-19. About the study: Samples taken during acute and convalescent COVID-19 were collected in the United States, Italy and Spain. T cells, B-cell-depleted T cells, or PBMCs supplied cDNA or gDNA.

In the authors' workflow: Estimation of nucleated cell counts relied on the amplification of reference gene primers. This table comes from immunoSEQ multiplex PCR, and its TCRdb copy is limited to in-frame clones, with some not included. V, J and clone size are those of that table, while D and trimming were read from the DNA. Of about 50,000 clones detected, roughly four fifths appear once; the ten largest clones hold under 30%. CDR1 is LNHDA and CDR2 is SQIVND in the germline V gene (reference sequence). The junction had 10 bases not matched to a gene; V was cut back by 5 bases and J by 4 bases. The CDR3 is 16 amino acids. The Seattle patients, enrolled during active infection, were followed longitudinally.

The clonotype originates from a woman over 75 with COVID-19, enrolled during active disease. This chain connects TRBV19 to TRBJ2-1; TRBD2 aligns across 8 bases. The sequenced sample consisted of peripheral blood. As DNA, the CDR3 is TGTGCCAGTAGTCCGGGGGGGGCGACCTTGTACAATGAGCAGTTCTTC. Its protein product is CASSPGGATLYNEQFF. Together with reference TRBV19 and TRBJ2-1, the CDR3 gives the full variable domain: DGGITQSPKYLFRKEGQNVTLSCEQNLNHDAMYWYRQDPGQGLRLIYYSQIVNDFQKGDIAEGYSVSREKKESFPLTVTSAQKNPTAFYLCASSPGGATLYNEQFFGPGTRLTVL.